Only a few counts were recorded for the clone carrying this T cell receptor (beta chain). Its antigen is not known. This sample stems from a study of T cells after posttransplantation cyclophosphamide. Sequencing used immunoSEQ multiplex PCR; TCRdb keeps in-frame clones, though not all of them. The table has tens of thousands of clones, 73% seen once. Notes on the study in general: Recipient CMV seropositivity and CMV reactivation strongly tracked TRB clonality.

Germline-derived CDR1 and CDR2 are SGHRS and YFSETQ. This CDR3 comprises 13 residues. V lost 4 bases, J lost 5 bases, and 12 bases lay in between. This receptor was taken from a woman in her sixties in good health, CMV-negative, and a related stem cell transplant donor. The sequenced material came from memory CD4+ T cells sorted from PBMCs. This chain uses TRBV5-1 with TRBJ1-2; D is possibly TRBD1 (6 bases). The CDR3 protein is CASSNDRRYGYTF. The CDR3 DNA sequence: TGCGCCAGCAGCAACGACAGGAGGTATGGCTACACCTTC.